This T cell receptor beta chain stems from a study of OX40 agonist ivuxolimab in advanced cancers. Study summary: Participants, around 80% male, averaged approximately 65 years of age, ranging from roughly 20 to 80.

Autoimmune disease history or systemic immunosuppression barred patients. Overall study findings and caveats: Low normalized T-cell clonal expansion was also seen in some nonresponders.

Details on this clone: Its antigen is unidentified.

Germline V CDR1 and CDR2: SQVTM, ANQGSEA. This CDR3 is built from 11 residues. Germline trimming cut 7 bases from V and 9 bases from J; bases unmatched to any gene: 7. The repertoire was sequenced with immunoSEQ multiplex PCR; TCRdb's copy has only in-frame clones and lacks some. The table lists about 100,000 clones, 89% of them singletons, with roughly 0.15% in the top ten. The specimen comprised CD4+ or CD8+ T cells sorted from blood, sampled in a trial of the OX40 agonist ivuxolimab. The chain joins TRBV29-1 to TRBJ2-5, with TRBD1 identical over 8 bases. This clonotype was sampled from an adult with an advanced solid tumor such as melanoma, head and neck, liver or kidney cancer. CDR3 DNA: TGCAGCGCCGCGGACAGGGAGGCCCAGTACTTC. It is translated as CSAADREAQYF.